One sample yielded the 29 T cell receptor beta chains listed below, sequenced in a study of identical twins. In TCRdb, the 5' RACE reads were re-called with MiXCR into one record per CDR3 protein. The repertoire consists of roughly 540,000 distinct CDR3 sequences, with about 20% occurring once and the leading ten covering 0.91%. These sequences were also reported in another study, on T cells expressing NK-cell markers.

Sequencing was carried out using CD4+ T cells sorted from blood. These receptor sequences come from a woman aged 18-29 years in good health.

This sequence joins TRBV9 and TRBJ2-1, with D possibly matching TRBD2 (6 bases). The CDR3 covers 14 residues. In germline, CDR1 is SGDLS, CDR2 YYNGEE. V was clipped by 0 bases and J by 6 bases, with 10 bases between them. CDR3: CASSVAAGRNEQFF. The CDR3 DNA follows: TGTGCCAGCAGCGTAGCGGCGGGGCGCAATGAGCAGTTCTTC.

The chain couples TRBV20-1 to TRBJ1-5; TRBD1 is a possible D gene (6 bases). V was shortened by 0 bases and J by 1 base, with 13 bases between the two germline ends. Germline loops: CDR1 DFQATT, CDR2 SNEGSKA (reference sequence). This CDR3 spans 16 amino acids. DNA of the CDR3: TGCAGTGCTAGAGAAGAAGGGGGTGGGAGCAATCAGCCCCAGCATTTT. It yields the protein CSAREEGGGSNQPQHF.

This clonotype was detected only a few times. CDR3 nucleotide sequence: TGTGCCAGCAGGGACAGGGGAATACAAGCTTTCTTT. Protein: CASRDRGIQAFF. J is TRBJ1-1 and V is TRBV6-5; 9 bases line up with TRBD1. Trimming cost V 6 bases and J 9 bases; bases outside gene matches: 5. Germline assignment: CDR1 MNHEY and CDR2 SVGAGI. The CDR3 runs to 12 residues.

This clonotype occurred a few times. This chain's CDR3 is CASSVQGRGYTF. The CDR3 DNA reads as TGTGCCAGCAGCGTACAGGGACGTGGCTACACCTTC. V gene TRBV7-2 combines with J gene TRBJ1-2, with D tentatively TRBD1 (6 bases). V was shortened by 5 bases and J by 7 bases, with 11 bases between the two germline ends. Per the germline V gene, CDR1 is SGHTA and CDR2 is FQGNSA. The CDR3 contains 12 residues.

This chain joins TRBV6-1 and TRBJ2-7; 8 positions agree with TRBD2. The junction had 6 bases not matched to a gene; V was cut back by 4 bases and J by 1 base. This CDR3 has 15 residues. Germline loops: CDR1 MNHNS, CDR2 SASEGT. The CDR3 spells CASSGVIAGSYEQYF. For the CDR3, the DNA is TGTGCCAGCAGTGGAGTGATAGCGGGGTCCTACGAGCAGTACTTC.

This rearrangement joins TRBV10-1 to TRBJ2-7; 8 bases match TRBD2. CDR1 is WNHNN and CDR2 is SYGVQD in the germline V gene (reference sequence). After removal of 4 bases from V and 6 bases from J, the junction contained 8 bases not matched to a gene. This CDR3 comprises 14 residues. CDR3 nucleotide sequence: TGCGCCAGCAGTGGGGGACTAGTTGGATCCGAGCAGTACTTC. Amino acid sequence: CASSGGLVGSEQYF.

This clonotype was detected only a few times. This chain joins TRBV12-3 or TRBV12-4 and TRBJ1-5; 9 bases are shared with TRBD1. This CDR3 comprises 15 residues. V lost 7 bases, J lost 5 bases, and 9 bases stayed unmatched. The CDR3 bases are TGTGCCAGCAAAGGGAGAGGGACAGGGCATCAGCCCCAGCATTTT. It encodes CASKGRGTGHQPQHF.

This clonotype has more than one count but fewer than ten. This sequence joins TRBV6-5 and TRBJ2-7; D gene unclear. The germline CDR1 and CDR2 sequences are MNHEY and SVGAGI. Deletions cut 2 bases from V and 1 base from J, with 15 bases between. The CDR3 length is 16 residues. The CDR3 is CASSYPPGSVSYEQYF. The CDR3 region has the DNA TGTGCCAGCAGTTACCCACCTGGAAGCGTATCCTACGAGCAGTACTTC.

The chain links TRBV5-1 to TRBJ1-4, with TRBD1 matching 7 bases. The CDR3 runs 14 residues. Trimming at V came to 4 bases and at J to 6 bases, leaving 6 bases not matched to a gene. Germline CDR1 is SGHRS and CDR2 is YFSETQ. The CDR3 nucleotides read TGCGCCAGCAGCCGGACAGGTGGAGATGAAAAACTGTTTTTT. Protein sequence: CASSRTGGDEKLFF.

Concerning this clonotype: Because the CDR3 is missing its conserved closing phenylalanine or tryptophan, this is likely a read error. The J gene is TRBJ2-3, the V gene TRBV10-3, with TRBD1 matching 8 bases. Germline CDR1 and CDR2: ENHRY and SYGVKD. The V segment lost 6 bases and the J segment 4 bases; nucleotides outside the gene matches: 6. The CDR3 has 14 residues. CDR3 nucleotide sequence: TGTGCCATCAGCGCCGGGACAGGCCCAGATACGCAGTATTAT. Amino acids: CAISAGTGPDTQYY.

This clonotype has just a few counts. The gene calls are TRBV20-1 and TRBJ1-2; perhaps TRBD1 as D (6 bases). V was shortened by 1 base and J by 6 bases, with 9 bases between the two germline ends. This CDR3 is 12 amino acids long. Germline V gives CDR1 DFQATT, CDR2 SNEGSKA (reference sequence). CDR3 sequence: CSARAGAHGYTF. DNA of the CDR3: TGCAGTGCTAGAGCAGGGGCCCATGGCTACACCTTC.

The table lists this clonotype with a few counts. The chain is built from TRBV5-5 and TRBJ1-2; 8 nucleotides align to TRBD1. Germline V gives CDR1 SGHKS, CDR2 YYEKEE (reference sequence). CDR3 length: 17 residues. V gave up 4 bases and J gave up 8 bases; unmatched junction bases: 19. The CDR3 DNA reads TGTGCCAGCAGCGCAGGAGCCAGGGGGCGACTGTCCCACGGCTACACCTTC. It encodes CASSAGARGRLSHGYTF. Full variable domain (outside the CDR3, taken from reference TRBV5-5 and TRBJ1-2): DAGVTQSPTHLIKTRGQQVTLRCSPISGHKSVSWYQQVLGQGPQFIFQYYEKEERGRGNFPDRFSARQFPNYSSELNVNALLLGDSALYLCASSAGARGRLSHGYTFGSGTRLTVV.

In this sample, this clonotype turned up a few times. The chain couples TRBV5-1 to TRBJ2-5; TRBD1 is a possible D gene (5 bases). V lost 0 bases to trimming and J lost 4 bases, with 10 bases between them. This CDR3 spans 14 amino acids. From germline, CDR1 is SGHRS and CDR2 YFSETQ. For the CDR3, the DNA is TGCGCCAGCAGCTTGGTGGCAGGGTCAGAGACCCAGTACTTC. This translates into CASSLVAGSETQYF. Based on the CDR3 plus reference TRBV5-1 and TRBJ2-5, the full variable domain is KAGVTQTPRYLIKTRGQQVTLSCSPISGHRSVSWYQQTPGQGLQFLFEYFSETQRNKGNFPGRFSGRQFSNSRSEMNVSTLELGDSALYLCASSLVAGSETQYFGPGTRLLVL.

This clonotype was seen more than once but under ten times. This sequence joins TRBV10-3 and TRBJ2-7; D possibly matches TRBD1 or TRBD2 (6 bases each). V was cut by 6 bases and J by 7 bases, with 16 bases left in between. The CDR3 length is 13 residues. Germline V gene data show CDR1 as ENHRY and CDR2 as SYGVKD. CDR3 DNA sequence: TGTGCCATCAGCCCTAGGGGGGCCGAGGAGCAGTACTTC. This translates into CAISPRGAEEQYF.

Here the CDR3 reads CASTRAGESTEAFF. DNA of the CDR3: TGTGCCAGCACTCGGGCGGGGGAGAGCACTGAAGCTTTCTTT. The rearrangement uses TRBV6-1 and TRBJ1-1; D is perhaps TRBD1 (5 bases). The CDR3 length is 14 residues. Trimming left V 7 bases short and J 4 bases short, with 16 bases between. Per germline, CDR1 MNHNS and CDR2 SASEGT.

The J gene is TRBJ2-7, the V gene TRBV5-1; TRBD2 aligns across 9 bases. CDR1 and CDR2 (germline): SGHRS, YFSETQ. The CDR3 totals 17 residues. V lost 3 bases and J lost 3; bases outside the gene matches: 13. Here the CDR3 DNA reads TGCGCCAGCAGCTGGACACAACTAGCGGGTGGAAGCTACGAGCAGTACTTC. This codes for CASSWTQLAGGSYEQYF.

The rearrangement joins TRBV30 to TRBJ2-1; 7 bases match TRBD2. CDR3 length equals 12 residues. Per the germline V gene, CDR1 is GTSNPN and CDR2 is SVGIG (reference sequence). The CDR3, as DNA: TGTTCAGGCGGGAGAGGATACAATGAGCAGTTCTTC. It codes for CSGGRGYNEQFF.

This clonotype has a handful of counts. V usage is TRBV12-3 or TRBV12-4 and J usage is TRBJ1-1, with 8 bases that match TRBD1. The length of the CDR3 is 14 residues. V shed 4 bases, J shed 3 bases, and the junction held 4 bases outside the gene matches. CDR3 in amino acids: CASSSGQAHTEAFF. The CDR3 nucleotides are TGTGCCAGCAGTTCGGGACAGGCGCACACTGAAGCTTTCTTT.

In this sample, this clonotype turned up a few times. V and J are TRBV12-3 or TRBV12-4 and TRBJ2-1; 11 bases map to TRBD2. Trimming removed 6 bases from V and 8 bases from J; junction bases left unmatched: 9. The CDR3 runs 15 residues. The CDR3 nucleotides are TGTGCCAGCAGCCCCGCTAGCGGGGGGCTCTATGAGCAGTTCTTC. Protein: CASSPASGGLYEQFF.

This clonotype was seen just once. This sequence joins TRBV7-2 and TRBJ2-5; 7 bases map to TRBD2. Germline V CDR1 and CDR2: SGHTA, FQGNSA. V shed 0 bases and J 2 bases; nucleotides not matched to a gene: 3. The CDR3 runs 15 residues. CDR3 DNA: TGTGCCAGCAGCTTAGCTAGCGGGCTACAAGAGACCCAGTACTTC. It codes for CASSLASGLQETQYF.

This rearrangement joins TRBV20-1 to TRBJ2-2; the match to TRBD1 covers 7 bases. The CDR3 length is 15 residues. Trimming cost V 2 bases and J 1 base; bases outside gene matches: 4. Germline V gene data show CDR1 as DFQATT and CDR2 as SNEGSKA (reference sequence). CDR3 in amino acids: CSARQGQRNTGELFF. As DNA, the CDR3 is TGCAGTGCTAGACAGGGACAGAGGAACACCGGGGAGCTGTTTTTT.

This clonotype occurred many times. The chain uses TRBV12-3 or TRBV12-4 and TRBJ1-4, with a tentative D call TRBD1 (6 bases). The length of the CDR3 is 15 residues. The V end lost 5 bases, the J end lost 3 bases, and 13 bases lay between the germline ends. The CDR3 reads CASSQGSGANEKLFF. The CDR3 DNA is TGTGCCAGCAGTCAGGGGAGCGGAGCTAATGAAAAACTGTTTTTT.

This chain links TRBV4-2 with TRBJ2-3, with 10 bases identical to TRBD2. V dropped 0 bases and J dropped 0; count of bases not matched to a gene: 15. The CDR3 length is 21 residues. Germline CDR1 LGHNA, CDR2 YNFKEQ. CDR3 protein: CASSQERVSGGLFSSTDTQYF. CDR3 sequence (DNA): TGTGCCAGCAGCCAAGAAAGGGTTAGCGGGGGGCTTTTCTCTAGCACAGATACGCAGTATTTT.

This rearrangement joins TRBV6-5 to TRBJ2-2; D unresolved. V lost 1 base to trimming and J lost 8 bases, with 8 bases between them. CDR3 length: 13 amino acids. Germline V gives CDR1 MNHEY, CDR2 SVGAGI. The CDR3 region is CASSYWARGELFF. The CDR3 nucleotides are TGTGCCAGCAGTTACTGGGCCAGAGGGGAGCTGTTTTTT.

This clonotype showed up just a few times. The chain couples TRBV5-6 to TRBJ1-5; 7 bases agree with TRBD1. Germline-derived CDR1 and CDR2 are SGHDT and YYEEEE. The CDR3 consists of 14 residues. Losses at the gene ends were 5 bases for V and 2 bases for J; bases not matched to a gene: 4. The CDR3 is CASRRQGGNQPQHF. CDR3 DNA: TGTGCCAGCAGGCGGCAGGGGGGCAATCAGCCCCAGCATTTT.

This clonotype showed up just a few times. The chain uses TRBV5-1 and TRBJ1-2; 8 bases align to TRBD1. Germline loops: CDR1 SGHRS, CDR2 YFSETQ. V was pared by 3 bases and J by 4 bases, with 5 bases of the junction left unmatched. This CDR3 has 14 residues. Here the CDR3 DNA reads TGCGCCAGCAGCTCCGCCGGGACAGGCTATGGCTACACCTTC. It encodes CASSSAGTGYGYTF.

This clonotype was detected only a few times. The V call is TRBV5-1, the J call TRBJ2-1; 10 positions agree with TRBD1. CDR1 SGHRS and CDR2 YFSETQ come from the germline V gene. The length of the CDR3 is 16 residues. V shed 0 bases and J 7 bases; nucleotides not matched to a gene: 7. CDR3 protein: CASSLGPGQGSNEQFF. The CDR3 DNA is TGCGCCAGCAGCTTGGGCCCGGGACAGGGGTCGAATGAGCAGTTCTTC.

V is TRBV6-1 and J is TRBJ2-1; TRBD2 is a possible D gene (6 bases). This CDR3 spans 13 amino acids. The germline V gene encodes CDR1 MNHNS and CDR2 SASEGT. V lost 8 bases, J lost 9 bases, and 17 bases lay in between. The CDR3 loop is CASEPGLMSEQFF. The CDR3, as DNA: TGTGCCAGCGAACCGGGACTCATGAGTGAGCAGTTCTTC.

The CDR3 nucleotides read TGTGCCAGCAGCTCGGGGACAGGAGTCTATGGCTACACCTTC. It codes for CASSSGTGVYGYTF. The V gene is TRBV7-9, the J gene TRBJ1-2; 8 nucleotides agree with TRBD1. Germline lookup yields CDR1 SEHNR and CDR2 FQNEAQ (reference sequence). J was trimmed by 4 bases and V by 4 bases; bases with no gene match: 5. The CDR3 runs 14 residues.